Below, 9 T cell receptor beta chains from the same sample are listed, as sequenced in a study of a mutant IDH1 vaccine in newly diagnosed glioma. Profiled with immunoSEQ multiplex PCR; TCRdb holds only in-frame clones, not every one. The table lists roughly 38,000 clones, 60% to 85% of them singletons. Time point here: week 23, last vaccination. The content of each vaccine dose was 300 ug of mutant IDH1 20-mer peptide, and topical imiquimod accompanied it. These receptors have no known antigen. Sequenced material: PBMCs, taken from a glioma patient whose treatment included an IDH1 peptide vaccine. Source of these receptors: a woman aged 40 to 55 with glioma. Some clones in this sample may be carry-over from other donors' samples.

This chain uses TRBV27 with TRBJ2-1; TRBD1 is a possible D gene (7 bases). CDR1 and CDR2 from the germline V gene are MNHEY and SMNVEV (reference sequence). V lost 8 bases to trimming and J lost 3 bases, with 32 bases between them. The CDR3 is made up of 20 amino acids. Here the CDR3 DNA reads TGTGCCAGCCTCCAGGGGGGCCAAGGGGCCCTCCATAGGGGCTACAATGAGCAGTTCTTC. This translates into CASLQGGQGALHRGYNEQFF.

The chain links TRBV27 to TRBJ2-7; 9 bases match TRBD1. The J segment lost 5 bases and the V segment lost 8 bases, leaving 7 bases of the junction unmatched. CDR3 length: 13 residues. Germline V lookup: CDR1 MNHEY, CDR2 SMNVEV (reference sequence). The CDR3 DNA reads as TGTGCCAGCCGACAGGGGGGGTTCCACGAGCAGTACTTC. It codes for CASRQGGFHEQYF.

The chain is built from TRBV5-4 and TRBJ2-7, with D uncertain. Germline V lookup: CDR1 SGHNT, CDR2 YYREEE (reference sequence). V lost 1 base to trimming and J lost 5 bases, with 4 bases between them. The CDR3 is 11 amino acids. In DNA, the CDR3 is TGTGCCAGCAGCTTGAGGGACGAGCAGTACTTC. Its protein is CASSLRDEQYF.

This chain uses TRBV6-1 with TRBJ1-1; D not certain. V lost 1 base and J lost 2, with 8 bases in between. CDR1 and CDR2 (germline): MNHNS, SASEGT. The CDR3 loop spans 14 amino acids. CDR3 bases: TGTGCCAGCAGTGAAGGGTGGGAAAACACTGAAGCTTTCTTT. The encoded protein is CASSEGWENTEAFF.

The gene calls are TRBV7-9 and TRBJ1-4; D not certain. Trimming shortened V by 6 bases and J by 5 bases, and 25 bases separated the two germline ends. This CDR3 contains 18 residues. Looked up from germline, CDR1 is SEHNR and CDR2 is FQNEAQ (reference sequence). The CDR3 DNA reads TGTGCCAGCAGGTTGGCCCCGATGCGCAGCCGCCCGAATGAAAAACTGTTTTTT. Amino acids: CASRLAPMRSRPNEKLFF.

This chain joins TRBV5-6 and TRBJ2-3, with 9 bases fitting TRBD1. Per the germline V gene, CDR1 is SGHDT and CDR2 is YYEEEE. V was pared by 4 bases and J by 4 bases, with 10 bases of the junction left unmatched. The CDR3 has 16 amino acids. This CDR3 reads CASSGSRDRVADTQYF. CDR3 DNA: TGTGCCAGCAGCGGTTCCCGGGACAGGGTGGCAGATACGCAGTATTTT.

J is TRBJ1-3 and V is TRBV27; tentatively, D is TRBD1 (6 bases). V was cut by 6 bases and J by 4 bases, with 10 bases left in between. The CDR3 has 13 residues. CDR1 and CDR2 (germline): MNHEY, SMNVEV (reference sequence). CDR3 region: CASRTGTGNTIYF. DNA of the CDR3: TGTGCCAGCAGGACAGGTACCGGAAACACCATATATTTT.

The chain carries TRBV6-5 and TRBJ2-5; D unclear. The CDR3 sequence is 11 residues long. Germline V gene data show CDR1 as MNHEY and CDR2 as SVGAGI. The germline V and J ends were trimmed by 0 bases and 5 bases, with 1 base remaining between them. The CDR3 DNA sequence: TGTGCCAGCAGTTACTCGGAGACCCAGTACTTC. It yields the protein CASSYSETQYF.

As concerns this clone: In the same sample, other DNA sequences code for this CDR3. This rearrangement joins TRBV27 to TRBJ2-2; D is perhaps TRBD1 or TRBD2 (5 bases each). Germline lookup yields CDR1 MNHEY and CDR2 SMNVEV (reference sequence). Trimming pared 2 bases from V and 6 bases from J, leaving 7 bases between. This CDR3 spans 13 amino acids. The CDR3 DNA sequence: TGTGCCAGCAGTTTAGGGGGAGCCGGGGAGCTGTTTTTT. Amino acid sequence: CASSLGGAGELFF.